This is a list of T cell receptor beta chains from one sample in a study of cytomegalovirus exposure and HLA in healthy donors. Clones were sequenced by immunoSEQ multiplex PCR, and TCRdb holds only the in-frame ones, with some missing. The sample has about 150,000 clones; roughly 77% are singletons. Sequencing used PBMCs. These receptors were taken from a man aged 25-40 years in good health and CMV-seropositive. Each CDR3 is given with its conserved first and last residue. D genes are given only for firm matches. Not every row has a clone size; where given, it reads once, few, many or a size class.

d_gene,abundance,j_gene,v_gene,CDR3aa,CDR3nt
TRBD1,NA,TRBJ1-5,TRBV30,CAWSVGTGFGNQPQHF,TGTGCCTGGAGTGTTGGGACAGGGTTTGGTAATCAGCCCCAGCATTTT
TRBD2,NA,TRBJ2-7,TRBV5-1,CASGASGGSYEQYF,TGCGCCAGCGGTGCCAGCGGGGGCTCCTACGAGCAGTACTTC
NA,NA,TRBJ1-5,TRBV19,CASSTQGTDSQPQHF,TGTGCCAGTAGTACCCAGGGTACAGATAGTCAGCCCCAGCATTTT
NA,NA,TRBJ2-7,TRBV13,CASSSRGAYLEQYF,TGTGCCAGCAGCTCCAGGGGGGCTTACCTCGAGCAGTACTTC
NA,NA,TRBJ1-1,TRBV29-1,CSVGVGLTSTEAFF,TGCAGCGTTGGGGTGGGCCTAACCAGCACTGAAGCTTTCTTT
TRBD1,NA,TRBJ1-3,TRBV4-2,CASSQDYRGQNTIYF,TGTGCCAGCAGCCAAGATTACAGGGGACAAAACACCATATATTTT
NA,few,TRBJ1-1,TRBV18,CASFRGGDTEAFF,TGTGCCAGCTTCCGCGGGGGGGACACTGAAGCTTTCTTT
NA,NA,TRBJ2-1,TRBV4-1,CASSRSPGTYNEQFF,TGCGCCAGCAGCCGGTCTCCCGGGACTTACAATGAGCAGTTCTTC
TRBD1,NA,TRBJ1-1,TRBV7-6,CASSSGQGLNTEAFF,TGTGCCAGCAGCTCGGGACAGGGTCTGAACACTGAAGCTTTCTTT
NA,NA,TRBJ1-5,TRBV27,CASSLDQGNQPQHF,TGTGCCAGCAGTTTAGATCAGGGCAATCAGCCCCAGCATTTT
NA,once,TRBJ1-1,TRBV29-1,CSADYLIRSAEAFF,TGCAGCGCCGACTATCTGATCCGGTCAGCAGAAGCTTTCTTT
TRBD2,NA,TRBJ2-7,TRBV29-1,CSVGGRGAYEQYF,TGCAGCGTGGGGGGGCGGGGGGCCTACGAGCAGTACTTC
TRBD2,NA,TRBJ2-5,TRBV30,CAWIGTSGIGETQYF,TGTGCCTGGATCGGGACTAGCGGGATTGGGGAGACCCAGTACTTC
TRBD2,NA,TRBJ2-3,TRBV19,CASSMLAVGDTQYF,TGTGCCAGTAGTATGCTAGCGGTTGGAGATACGCAGTATTTT